These 2 T cell receptor beta chains were sequenced from one sample in a study of cytomegalovirus exposure and HLA in healthy donors (dated by TCRdb to 2015 to 2018). The library relied on the immunoSEQ multiplex PCR assay. For the multiplex PCR, a mixture combining 60 forward primers for TCR Vbeta segments and 13 reverse primers for TCR Jbeta segments was used. Entries here come from immuneACCESS through TCRdb and include only in-frame sequences with V and J called. Some clones fail to appear in such tables; in the studies checked, an unresolved V gene covers under half of the shortfall, and the cause of the remainder is unknown. A total of over 150,000 clones appear in this sample, 55% to 70% of them only once. The ten largest make up around 2.8% of the sample. The sample consisted of PBMCs. The receptors shown here come from a woman between 40 and 50 years old in good health and CMV-seropositive.

The chain employs TRBV28 and TRBJ2-5, with TRBD2 matching 8 bases. Germline assignment: CDR1 MDHEN and CDR2 SYDVKM. The CDR3 contains 15 residues. Trimming removed 2 bases from V and 7 bases from J; junction bases left unmatched: 9. CDR3 sequence reads: CASSLSTSGQGTQYF. In nucleotides, the CDR3 is TGTGCCAGCAGTTTAAGTACTAGCGGCCAGGGGACCCAGTACTTC.

V and J are TRBV5-4 and TRBJ2-3; D not certain. With 5 bases removed from V and 6 bases from J, the gap between germline ends came to 13 bases. CDR1 is SGHNT and CDR2 is YYREEE in the germline V gene (reference sequence). The CDR3 covers 13 residues. The CDR3 is CASRPPVSDTQYF. CDR3 DNA: TGTGCCAGCAGGCCGCCAGTCAGTGATACGCAGTATTTT.